This TCR beta chain was identified in a study of cytomegalovirus exposure and HLA in healthy donors. Study in general: Approximately 85 million unique TCRs from HLA-typed donors made up an early data release.

Broader study findings: Productive rates of about 87% or about 30% were seen for most TCR beta V segments in an earlier analysis. Accurate predictions that matched the HLA-A and HLA-B alleles of most subjects were reportedly made from TCR beta sequences. In a later analysis, a missense DCLRE1C variant was linked to TCR beta V- and J-gene trimming.

Amplification used 60 Vbeta primers and 13 Jbeta primers. Measured with immunoSEQ multiplex PCR; TCRdb has only the in-frame clones, and not every one. This table holds about 160,000 clones, approximately 82% found once. Concerning this clone: The antigen is undetermined.

The CDR3 covers 13 residues. V gave up 0 bases and J gave up 7 bases; unmatched junction bases: 4. Looked up from germline, CDR1 is SGDLS and CDR2 is YYNGEE. This TCR was sampled from a male donor in good health and CMV-seropositive. The source material was PBMCs. This chain uses TRBV9 with TRBJ2-7, with 7 bases that match TRBD2. CDR3 protein: CASSVELASEQYF. The CDR3 DNA follows: TGTGCCAGCAGCGTAGAACTAGCGAGTGAGCAGTACTTC.